This entry is about one T cell receptor beta chain. The clone's antigen remains unknown. No much larger clone exists at a distance of one base, and base qualities are not known. The sample originates from a study of T cells and copy number aberrations in small-cell lung cancer (TCRdb year 2021). As for the study more broadly: Whole-exome sequencing of the same tumor regions was paired with TCR repertoire sequencing so that T cell metrics could be related to mutations and copy number aberrations. Tumor TCR data were available for approximately 17 patients, and approximately 15 patients had TCR data from both tumor and normal tissue.

The investigation overall reported the following: Every specimen was formalin-fixed paraffin-embedded tissue, a material known to introduce sequencing artifacts. The study was limited by a small sample size because surgical resection is uncommon in small-cell lung cancer, and validation of the findings is required. Compared with adjacent lung tissue, tumors showed lower T-cell density, richness and clonality, although the density difference was not significant.

The donors were limited-stage small-cell lung cancer patients who had surgical resection in Hangzhou, China, between the late 2000s and the early 2020s. All donors had upfront surgery without preoperative chemotherapy or radiotherapy, and none received immunotherapy before or after surgery. Each of the 15 to 20 patients in the sequenced cohort was a smoker or a heavy second-hand smoker. Adjacent normal lung was collected at least 2 cm from the tumor margin and was morphologically confirmed by two pathologists to be free of malignant cells. The study used multi-region TCR-beta sequencing of resected limited-stage small-cell lung cancers together with tumor-adjacent lung tissue to characterize T cell repertoire heterogeneity. The AllPrep DNA/RNA FFPE Kit (Qiagen) was used to extract genomic DNA from FFPE tissue. The immunoSEQ hsTCRB Kit, with multiplexed V- and J-gene primers, was used to amplify TCR-beta CDR3 regions from genomic DNA. Unique DNA barcodes were added in a second PCR, and samples were pooled together with a negative and a positive control. Pooled TCR-beta libraries were sequenced on an Illumina MiSeq with a 150-cycle paired-end protocol. Per the authors' processing: Raw sequencing data were processed by Adaptive Biotechnologies into a report with normalized, annotated TCR-beta repertoires. To compute T-cell density, TCR-beta templates were normalized to usable DNA, with usable DNA estimated through amplification of housekeeping genes. Richness was defined as the count of unique rearrangements, and clonality was defined as 1 minus Pielou's evenness. Imported from immuneACCESS, the table was reduced by TCRdb to in-frame sequences with V and J called. These copies leave out some clones; in studies compared against another copy, an unresolved V gene accounts for under half, and the cause of the remainder is not known. For V, J and clone size, that table is used; D and trimming come from the DNA. This sample lists 6,000 to 7,500 clones; 65% to 90% were detected once. The ten top clones hold about 4.5% of the sample.

Looking up the germline V gene (reference sequence) yields CDR1 LNHDA and CDR2 SQIVND. Its CDR3 holds 15 amino acids, cysteine through phenylalanine. Here the CDR3 DNA is all that survives: 45 bases in frame from base 1. After removal of 5 bases from V and 7 bases from J, the junction retains 6 bases not matched to a gene. The V and J genes are TRBV19 and TRBJ2-4, with 12 bases aligning to TRBD2. Sequences were obtained from normal tissue next to the tumor. The sequence derives from a woman aged 45-65 years with small cell lung cancer. CDR3 sequence: CASSLAGGPGNIQYF. The bases read TGTGCCAGTAGTCTAGCGGGAGGGCCTGGGAACATTCAGTACTTC.